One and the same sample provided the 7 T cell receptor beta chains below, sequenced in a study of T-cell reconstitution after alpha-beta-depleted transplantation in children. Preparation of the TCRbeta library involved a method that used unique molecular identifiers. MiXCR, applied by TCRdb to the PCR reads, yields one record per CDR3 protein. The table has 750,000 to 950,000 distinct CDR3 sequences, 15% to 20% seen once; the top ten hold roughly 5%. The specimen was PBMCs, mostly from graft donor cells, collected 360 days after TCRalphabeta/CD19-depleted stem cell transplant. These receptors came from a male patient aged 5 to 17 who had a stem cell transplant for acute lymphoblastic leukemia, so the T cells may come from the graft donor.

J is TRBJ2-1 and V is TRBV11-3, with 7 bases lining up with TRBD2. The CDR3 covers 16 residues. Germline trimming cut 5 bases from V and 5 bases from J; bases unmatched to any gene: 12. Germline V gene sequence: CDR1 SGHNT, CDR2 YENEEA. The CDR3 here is CASSRGLGRAHNEQFF. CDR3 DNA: TGTGCCAGCAGCCGCGGACTAGGGAGGGCACACAATGAGCAGTTCTTC.

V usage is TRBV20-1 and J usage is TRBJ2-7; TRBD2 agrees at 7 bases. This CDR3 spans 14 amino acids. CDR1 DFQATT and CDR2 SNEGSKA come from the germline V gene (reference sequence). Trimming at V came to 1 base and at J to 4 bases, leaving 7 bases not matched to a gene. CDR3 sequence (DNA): TGCAGTGCTAGAGCGTTAGGGAGGGATTACGAGCAGTACTTC. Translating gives CSARALGRDYEQYF.

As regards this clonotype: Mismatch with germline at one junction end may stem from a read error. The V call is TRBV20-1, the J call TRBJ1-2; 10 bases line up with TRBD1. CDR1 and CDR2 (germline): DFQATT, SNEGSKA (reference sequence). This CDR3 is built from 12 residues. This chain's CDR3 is CSARDRGRGYTF. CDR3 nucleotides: TGCAGTGCCAGAGACAGGGGGCGCGGCTACACCTTC.

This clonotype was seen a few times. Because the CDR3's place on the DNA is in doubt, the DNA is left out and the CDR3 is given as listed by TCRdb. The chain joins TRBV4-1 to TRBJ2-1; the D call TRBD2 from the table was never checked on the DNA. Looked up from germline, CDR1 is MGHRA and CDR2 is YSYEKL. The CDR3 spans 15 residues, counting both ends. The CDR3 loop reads CASSLLGVAGGIRFF.

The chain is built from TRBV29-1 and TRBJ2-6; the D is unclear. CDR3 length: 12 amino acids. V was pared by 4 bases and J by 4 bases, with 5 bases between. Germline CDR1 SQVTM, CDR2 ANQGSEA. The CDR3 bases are TGCAGCGTTGCTTCCGGGGCCAACGTCCTGACTTTC. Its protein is CSVASGANVLTF.

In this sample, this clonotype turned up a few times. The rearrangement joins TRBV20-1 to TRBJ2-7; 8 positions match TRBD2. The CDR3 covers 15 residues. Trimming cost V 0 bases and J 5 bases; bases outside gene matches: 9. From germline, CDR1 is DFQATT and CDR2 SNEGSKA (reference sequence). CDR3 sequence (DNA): TGCAGTGCTAGAGATCATCAGATAGCGGGAAACGAGCAGTACTTC. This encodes CSARDHQIAGNEQYF.

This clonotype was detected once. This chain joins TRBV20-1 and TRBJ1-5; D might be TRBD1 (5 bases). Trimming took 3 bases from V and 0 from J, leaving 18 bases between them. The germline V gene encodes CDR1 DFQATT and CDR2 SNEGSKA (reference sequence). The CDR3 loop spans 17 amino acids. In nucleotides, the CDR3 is TGCAGTGCTAGTCCCCCCTTTGAAGGGGATAGCAATCAGCCCCAGCATTTT. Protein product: CSASPPFEGDSNQPQHF.